The sequence of this T cell receptor beta chain was determined in a study of blood T cell repertoires in COVID-19. Study at large: The analysed material was cDNA or gDNA that came from T cells, B-cell-depleted T cells, or PBMCs.

Profiling relied on immunoSEQ multiplex PCR, and the TCRdb table lists in-frame clones only, not all of them. The data show tens of thousands of clones, around 82% seen once. The CDR3 is 16 amino acids. The junction had 12 bases not matched to a gene; V was cut back by 3 bases and J by 6 bases. Germline assignment: CDR1 SGDLS and CDR2 YYNGEE. The J gene is TRBJ1-1, the V gene TRBV9, with TRBD1 matching over 9 bases. The clonotype comes from a woman of 80 years or more with acute or convalescent COVID-19. The sequenced sample was peripheral blood. CDR3 in DNA: TGTGCCAGCAGCGACGGCCGGGACAGGGCGGGTTCTGAAGCTTTCTTT. Its protein is CASSDGRDRAGSEAFF.